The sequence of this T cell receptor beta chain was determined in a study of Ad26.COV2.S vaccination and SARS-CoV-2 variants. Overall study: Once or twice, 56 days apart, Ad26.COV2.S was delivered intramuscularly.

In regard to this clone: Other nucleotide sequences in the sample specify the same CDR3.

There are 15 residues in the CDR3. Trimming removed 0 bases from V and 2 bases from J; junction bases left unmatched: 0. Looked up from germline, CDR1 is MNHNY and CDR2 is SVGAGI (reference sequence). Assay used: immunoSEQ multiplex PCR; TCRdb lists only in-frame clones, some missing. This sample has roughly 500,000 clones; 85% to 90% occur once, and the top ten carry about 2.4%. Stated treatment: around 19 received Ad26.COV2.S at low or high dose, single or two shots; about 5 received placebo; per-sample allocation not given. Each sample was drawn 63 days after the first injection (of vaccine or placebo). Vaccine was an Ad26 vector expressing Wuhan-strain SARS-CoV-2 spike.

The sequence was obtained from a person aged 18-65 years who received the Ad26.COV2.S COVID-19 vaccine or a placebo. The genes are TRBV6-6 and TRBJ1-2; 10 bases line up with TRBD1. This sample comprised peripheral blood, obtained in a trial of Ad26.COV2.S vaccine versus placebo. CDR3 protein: CASSYSDRGNYGYTF. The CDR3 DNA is TGTGCCAGCAGTTACTCGGACAGGGGGAACTATGGCTACACCTTC.